This T cell receptor (beta chain) was documented in a study of T cell repertoires in cytomegalovirus infection. In the case of this clonotype: Antigen: not known.

MiXCR, run by TCRdb on the reads, gives a single entry per CDR3 protein. Here the sample spans nearly 700,000 distinct CDR3 sequences, around 30% being singletons. This TCR came from a human donor in good health (CMV status not recorded). Some clones in this sample may be carry-over from other donors' samples. The starting material was cultured PBMCs, obtained from culture after CMV antigen stimulation.

In nucleotides, the CDR3 is TGTGCCAGCAGCCCGGAGACAGGTTATAATGAAAAACTGTTTTTT. This sequence encodes CASSPETGYNEKLFF. The genes are TRBV7-8 and TRBJ1-4; perhaps TRBD1 as D (6 bases). The CDR3 runs 15 residues. The germline V and J ends were trimmed by 5 bases and 4 bases, with 14 bases remaining between them. Looked up from germline, CDR1 is SGHVS and CDR2 is FQNEAQ.